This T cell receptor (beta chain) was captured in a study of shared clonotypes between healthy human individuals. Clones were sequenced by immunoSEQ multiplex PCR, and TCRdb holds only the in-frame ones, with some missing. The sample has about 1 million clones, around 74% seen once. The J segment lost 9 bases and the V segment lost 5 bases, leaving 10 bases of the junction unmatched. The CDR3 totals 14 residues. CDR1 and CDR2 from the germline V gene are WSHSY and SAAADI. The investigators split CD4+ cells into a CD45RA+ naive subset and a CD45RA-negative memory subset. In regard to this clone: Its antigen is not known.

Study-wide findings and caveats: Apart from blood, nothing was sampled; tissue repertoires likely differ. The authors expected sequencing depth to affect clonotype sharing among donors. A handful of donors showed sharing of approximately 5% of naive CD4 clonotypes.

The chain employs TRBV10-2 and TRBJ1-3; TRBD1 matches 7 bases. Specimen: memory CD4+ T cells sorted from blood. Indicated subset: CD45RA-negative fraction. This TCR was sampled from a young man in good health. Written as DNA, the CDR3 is TGCGCCAGCAGTCCGGACAGGACCTGGGGCACCATATATTTT. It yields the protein CASSPDRTWGTIYF.